Sequencing of this T cell receptor beta chain was carried out in a study of radiotherapy plus CTLA-4 blockade in lung cancer. For the study at large: With 31% of patients having disease control, objective responses were seen in approximately 18%.

The method was immunoSEQ multiplex PCR; TCRdb's version includes in-frame clones alone and lacks a portion of them. Of around 110,000 clones in the sample, about 85% were seen once. Study outcomes and limitations: In blood, tumor-derived TCR clones expanded after radiotherapy plus ipilimumab.

The CDR3 is 14 amino acids. CDR1 and CDR2 from the germline V gene are MNHEY and SVGAGI. V was trimmed by 5 bases and J by 4 bases, leaving 14 bases between them. Ipilimumab CTLA-4 blockade and focal radiation were given to patients with chemo-refractory metastatic non-small-cell lung cancer. With regard to this clone: Its antigen is undetermined.

The receptor was derived from a human donor with non-small cell lung cancer that progressed on radiotherapy plus ipilimumab. Some clones in this sample may be carry-over from other donors' samples. The chain is built from TRBV6-5 and TRBJ1-2, with TRBD1 as a possible D gene (5 bases). The material was peripheral blood, obtained from a patient treated with radiotherapy plus ipilimumab. The DNA for the CDR3 is TGTGCCAGCAGTGAAGAAGAGGGGTCCTATGGCTACACCTTC. Translation: CASSEEEGSYGYTF.